The 27 T cell receptor beta chains listed next were all sequenced from one sample in a study of T cells after yellow fever vaccination. One entry per CDR3 protein results from TCRdb running MiXCR on the 5' RACE reads. The repertoire includes under 600,000 distinct CDR3 sequences, 21% of them detected once, and 16% sits in the top ten. This specimen consisted of PBMCs, obtained approximately 22 days after the first yellow fever vaccination. The receptors come from a young man who received the YFV17D yellow fever vaccine.

In its sample, this clonotype was seen a few times. V gene TRBV25-1 combines with J gene TRBJ1-1; D not certain. Germline-derived CDR1 and CDR2 are MGHDK and SYGVNS. This CDR3 has 12 residues. The V end was cut by 3 bases, the J end by 10 bases, with 12 bases between. CDR3 region: CASSDATRGAFF. In DNA form, the CDR3 reads TGTGCCAGCAGTGACGCTACAAGAGGAGCTTTCTTT.

This clonotype was seen a few times. This chain links TRBV28 with TRBJ1-5; possibly TRBD1 for D (5 bases). Trimming left V 3 bases short and J 7 bases short, with 16 bases between. The CDR3 extends over 15 amino acids. CDR1 and CDR2 (germline): MDHEN, SYDVKM. The CDR3 region has the DNA TGTGCCAGCAGTTTGCCCGGGGGTTTCGTCCAGCCCCAGCATTTT. It codes for CASSLPGGFVQPQHF. Full variable domain (missing parts from reference TRBV28 and TRBJ1-5): DVKVTQSSRYLVKRTGEKVFLECVQDMDHENMFWYRQDPGLGLRLIYFSYDVKMKEKGDIPEGYSVSREKKERFSLILESASTNQTSMYLCASSLPGGFVQPQHFGDGTRLSIL.

This clonotype has a count of ten or more. The V gene is TRBV5-1, the J gene TRBJ1-1; TRBD1 is a possible D gene (6 bases). CDR3 length: 13 residues. Trimming stripped 4 bases from V and 5 bases from J, with 12 bases between. The germline V gene has CDR1 SGHRS and CDR2 YFSETQ. CDR3 sequence (DNA): TGCGCCAGCAGCATACAGGGCTGGACTGAAGCTTTCTTT. It translates to CASSIQGWTEAFF. Variable domain in full (rest from reference TRBV5-1 and TRBJ1-1): KAGVTQTPRYLIKTRGQQVTLSCSPISGHRSVSWYQQTPGQGLQFLFEYFSETQRNKGNFPGRFSGRQFSNSRSEMNVSTLELGDSALYLCASSIQGWTEAFFGQGTRLTVV.

This clonotype was counted only a few times. The V gene is TRBV4-2, the J gene TRBJ1-2; a weak D match, TRBD1 (5 bases). The CDR3 runs to 14 residues. V gave up 0 bases and J gave up 4 bases, with 9 bases separating them. In germline, CDR1 is LGHNA, CDR2 YNFKEQ. CDR3 sequence: CASSQDKGSYGYTF. CDR3 nucleotide sequence: TGTGCCAGCAGCCAAGATAAGGGGAGCTATGGCTACACCTTC.

J is TRBJ1-1 and V is TRBV18; D might be TRBD1 (6 bases). Germline V gene sequence: CDR1 KGHSH, CDR2 LQKENI. The CDR3 is 15 residues long. V gave up 0 bases and J gave up 4 bases, with 12 bases separating them. Here the CDR3 reads CASSPPAGDGTEAFF. Here the CDR3 DNA reads TGTGCCAGCTCACCACCGGCAGGGGATGGCACTGAAGCTTTCTTT.

The sample holds a few counts of this clonotype. The chain carries TRBV7-9 and TRBJ2-2; D unresolved. With 5 bases removed from V and 5 bases from J, the gap between germline ends came to 0 bases. Germline V CDR1 and CDR2: SEHNR, FQNEAQ (reference sequence). The length of the CDR3 is 10 residues. The DNA of the CDR3 is TGTGCCAGCAGCACCGGGGAGCTGTTTTTT. This encodes CASSTGELFF.

The chain has TRBV27 and TRBJ1-5, with a possible D match to TRBD1 (5 bases). V lost 7 bases to trimming and J lost 2 bases, with 15 bases between them. There are 15 residues in the CDR3. The germline V gene has CDR1 MNHEY and CDR2 SMNVEV (reference sequence). The CDR3 loop reads CASKFRESGNQPQHF. Written as DNA, the CDR3 is TGTGCCAGCAAATTCAGGGAGTCGGGCAATCAGCCCCAGCATTTT.

This clonotype was seen more than once but under ten times. The chain combines TRBV5-1 with TRBJ2-3; 7 nucleotides line up with TRBD2. Germline CDR1 and CDR2: SGHRS and YFSETQ. The CDR3 contains 15 residues. V dropped 4 bases and J dropped 6; count of bases not matched to a gene: 11. The chain's CDR3 is CASSQSGVRGDTQYF. The DNA of the CDR3 is TGCGCCAGCAGCCAAAGCGGGGTCCGGGGTGATACGCAGTATTTT.

This clonotype occurred many times. The rearrangement links TRBV30 to TRBJ1-5; 8 bases agree with TRBD1. Trimming at V came to 0 bases and at J to 6 bases, leaving 1 base not matched to a gene. Germline values: CDR1 GTSNPN, CDR2 SVGIG (reference sequence). This CDR3 has 13 residues. Here the CDR3 reads CAWSVQGGQPQHF. DNA of the CDR3: TGTGCCTGGAGTGTACAGGGGGGTCAGCCCCAGCATTTT.

V gene TRBV12-3 or TRBV12-4 combines with J gene TRBJ1-1; the D is unclear. The CDR3 is made up of 12 amino acids. Trimming removed 5 bases at V and 10 bases at J, with 14 bases between. CDR3 DNA sequence: TGTGCCAGCAGTCCACTGACCCTTGCAGCTTTCTTT. It is translated as CASSPLTLAAFF.

This clonotype was recorded many times. The chain carries TRBV5-1 and TRBJ2-3; D not certain. Germline-derived CDR1 and CDR2 are SGHRS and YFSETQ. V lost 2 bases to trimming and J lost 4 bases, with 11 bases between them. CDR3 length: 14 amino acids. The CDR3 region is CASSLYVSADTQYF. The CDR3 DNA follows: TGCGCCAGCAGCTTATACGTGTCGGCAGATACGCAGTATTTT.

The chain recombines TRBV18 with TRBJ2-7; the match to TRBD1 covers 9 bases. Germline assignment: CDR1 KGHSH and CDR2 LQKENI. Trimming cost V 2 bases and J 2 bases; bases outside gene matches: 7. CDR3 length: 16 residues. The CDR3 nucleotides read TGTGCCAGCTCACCAGCTGGGACAGGGCGCCCCTACGAGCAGTACTTC. Translation: CASSPAGTGRPYEQYF.

This chain links TRBV20-1 with TRBJ1-1; a possible D gene is TRBD1 (6 bases). This CDR3 comprises 12 residues. Germline V CDR1 and CDR2: DFQATT, SNEGSKA (reference sequence). Trimming left V 4 bases short and J 1 base short, with 7 bases between. The CDR3 loop reads CSATGENTEAFF. In DNA, the CDR3 is TGCAGTGCTACAGGGGAGAACACTGAAGCTTTCTTT.

This chain connects TRBV18 to TRBJ2-1, with TRBD2 identical over 9 bases. The CDR3 consists of 15 residues. With V trimmed by 1 base and J by 5 bases, 3 bases remained unmatched. CDR1 and CDR2 (germline): KGHSH, LQKENI. In DNA, the CDR3 is TGTGCCAGCTCACCACAGGGACTAGCCGACAATGAGCAGTTCTTC. Protein product: CASSPQGLADNEQFF.

This rearrangement joins TRBV2 to TRBJ1-6, with 7 bases identical to TRBD1. J lost 5 bases, V lost 7 bases, and 8 bases had no gene match. Germline V gives CDR1 SNHLY, CDR2 FYNNEI. This CDR3 comprises 15 residues. The CDR3 DNA reads as TGTGCCAGCACACCTGGGGGGACAGATAATTCACCCCTCCACTTT. Translated: CASTPGGTDNSPLHF.

The chain is built from TRBV20-1 and TRBJ1-5, with 8 bases identical to TRBD1. V was pared by 6 bases and J by 7 bases, with 8 bases of the junction left unmatched. Per the germline V gene, CDR1 is DFQATT and CDR2 is SNEGSKA (reference sequence). CDR3 length equals 13 residues. CDR3 nucleotide sequence: TGCAGTGCCCTTGGACAGGGTGGCCAGCCCCAGCATTTT. It yields the protein CSALGQGGQPQHF.

This clonotype was observed a few times. The gene calls are TRBV11-1 and TRBJ2-1; 7 bases are shared with TRBD1. The trim removed 3 bases at V and 3 bases at J, leaving 14 bases unmatched. From germline, CDR1 is SGHAT and CDR2 FQDESV (reference sequence). The CDR3 runs to 18 residues. In nucleotides, the CDR3 is TGTGCCAGCAGCTTCCCACAAACAGGGGCGAGGGGCTACAATGAGCAGTTCTTC. It yields the protein CASSFPQTGARGYNEQFF. Based on the CDR3 plus reference TRBV11-1 and TRBJ2-1, the full variable domain is EAEVAQSPRYKITEKSQAVAFWCDPISGHATLYWYRQILGQGPELLVQFQDESVVDDSQLPKDRFSAERLKGVDSTLKIQPAELGDSAMYLCASSFPQTGARGYNEQFFGPGTRLTVL.

J is TRBJ1-5 and V is TRBV9; D not resolved. The CDR3 is 14 amino acids. Germline loops: CDR1 SGDLS, CDR2 YYNGEE. V was cut by 4 bases and J by 1 base, with 9 bases left in between. CDR3 in DNA: TGTGCCAGCAGCACCGGACGGAGCAATCAGCCCCAGCATTTT. As protein: CASSTGRSNQPQHF.

V and J are TRBV9 and TRBJ2-1; D is tentatively TRBD1 or TRBD2 (5 bases each). Germline CDR1 SGDLS, CDR2 YYNGEE. The length of the CDR3 is 14 residues. The V end lost 3 bases, the J end lost 7 bases, and 14 bases lay between the germline ends. The CDR3 DNA reads TGTGCCAGCAGCGCTGCTGGGGACGCGAATGAGCAGTTCTTC. Protein sequence: CASSAAGDANEQFF.

This clonotype was found many times. V is TRBV5-5 and J is TRBJ1-6; TRBD1 might be the D (6 bases). The ends were cut back, 4 bases at V and 9 bases at J, with 14 bases in the middle. Germline V gene data show CDR1 as SGHKS and CDR2 as YYEKEE (reference sequence). CDR3 length: 14 amino acids. Here the CDR3 reads CASSQTGSGSPLHF. CDR3 DNA sequence: TGTGCCAGCAGCCAAACAGGGAGCGGTTCACCCCTCCACTTT.

The sample holds a few counts of this clonotype. The gene calls are TRBV2 and TRBJ2-3; 15 nucleotides align to TRBD2. CDR1 and CDR2 (germline): SNHLY, FYNNEI. V gave up 8 bases and J gave up 9 bases; unmatched junction bases: 3. This CDR3 is built from 13 residues. CDR3 bases: TGTGCCAGCGGACTAGCGGGGGGGCCGACGCAGTATTTT. Amino acids: CASGLAGGPTQYF.

This clonotype was counted a few times. This chain links TRBV6-5 with TRBJ2-5; 11 bases fit TRBD2. The length of the CDR3 is 14 residues. CDR1 is MNHEY and CDR2 is SVGAGI in the germline V gene. J lost 4 bases, V lost 6 bases, and 4 bases had no gene match. Written as DNA, the CDR3 is TGTGCCAGCAGCTACGGGACTAGCGGAGAGACCCAGTACTTC. Translating gives CASSYGTSGETQYF.

This clonotype has more than one count but fewer than ten. CDR3 bases: TGCGCCAGCAGCCAGAAAACAGGGGCGCTCACTGAAGCTTTCTTT. Protein product: CASSQKTGALTEAFF. This sequence joins TRBV4-3 and TRBJ1-1, with TRBD1 matching over 7 bases. Germline V gene lookup returns CDR1 LGHNA and CDR2 YSLEER. J gave up 4 bases and V 3 bases, and 8 bases lay outside the gene matches. This CDR3 region has 15 residues.

Only a few counts were recorded for this clonotype. The CDR3 protein is CASSRLRGGREDYEQFF. The CDR3 DNA reads as TGCGCCAGCAGCCGCCTAAGAGGGGGCAGGGAGGATTACGAGCAGTTCTTC. The chain couples TRBV4-3 to TRBJ2-1, with D possibly matching TRBD1 (7 bases). Germline CDR1 and CDR2: LGHNA and YSLEER. This CDR3 spans 17 amino acids. Trimming removed 4 bases from V and 10 bases from J, with 26 bases in between.

The rearrangement links TRBV4-3 to TRBJ1-1; D is unclear. Per germline, CDR1 LGHNA and CDR2 YSLEER. Trimming took 0 bases from V and 6 from J, leaving 11 bases between them. This CDR3 is built from 14 residues. The CDR3, as DNA: TGCGCCAGCAGCCAAGAGTCGTCCGGGCCTGAAGCTTTCTTT. Protein sequence: CASSQESSGPEAFF.

Only a few counts were recorded for this clonotype. V gene TRBV19 combines with J gene TRBJ1-1, with D possibly matching TRBD1 (5 bases). The germline V gene has CDR1 LNHDA and CDR2 SQIVND (reference sequence). V lost 8 bases and J lost 8, with 18 bases in between. The CDR3 loop spans 13 amino acids. For the CDR3, the DNA is TGTGCCAGTTTCTATAACGGGGGAGTAGAAGCTTTCTTT. It is translated as CASFYNGGVEAFF. Filled out from reference TRBV19 and TRBJ1-1, the complete variable domain reads DGGITQSPKYLFRKEGQNVTLSCEQNLNHDAMYWYRQDPGQGLRLIYYSQIVNDFQKGDIAEGYSVSREKKESFPLTVTSAQKNPTAFYLCASFYNGGVEAFFGQGTRLTVV.

This clonotype showed up many times. The rearrangement uses TRBV4-2 and TRBJ1-5; tentatively, D is TRBD1 (6 bases). The CDR3 runs 15 residues. Looked up from germline, CDR1 is LGHNA and CDR2 is YNFKEQ. Trimming removed 4 bases from V and 2 bases from J, with 12 bases in between. The CDR3 nucleotides are TGTGCCAGCAGCCTCTCAGGGGAAGGCAATCAGCCCCAGCATTTT. Its translation: CASSLSGEGNQPQHF.